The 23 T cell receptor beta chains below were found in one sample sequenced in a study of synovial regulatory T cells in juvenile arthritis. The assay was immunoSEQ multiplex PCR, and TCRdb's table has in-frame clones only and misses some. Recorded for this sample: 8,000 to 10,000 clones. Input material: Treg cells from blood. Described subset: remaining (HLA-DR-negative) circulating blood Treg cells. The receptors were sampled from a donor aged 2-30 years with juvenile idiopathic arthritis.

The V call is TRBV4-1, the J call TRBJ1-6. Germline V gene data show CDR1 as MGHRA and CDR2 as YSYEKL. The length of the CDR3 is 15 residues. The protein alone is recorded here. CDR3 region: CASSQESGYNSPLHF.

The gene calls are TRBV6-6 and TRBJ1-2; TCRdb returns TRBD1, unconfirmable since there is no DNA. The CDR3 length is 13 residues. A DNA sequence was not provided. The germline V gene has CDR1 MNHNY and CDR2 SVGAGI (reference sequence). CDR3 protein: CASSPGTGRGYTF.

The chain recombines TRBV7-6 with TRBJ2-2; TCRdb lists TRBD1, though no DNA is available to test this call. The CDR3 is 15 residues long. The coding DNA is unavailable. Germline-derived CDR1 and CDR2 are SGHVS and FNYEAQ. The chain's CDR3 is CASRPDRRNTGELFF.

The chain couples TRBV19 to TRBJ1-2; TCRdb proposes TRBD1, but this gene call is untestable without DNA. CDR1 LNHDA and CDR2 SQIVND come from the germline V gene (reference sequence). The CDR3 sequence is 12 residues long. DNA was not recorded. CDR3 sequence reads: CASSIRSGGYTF.

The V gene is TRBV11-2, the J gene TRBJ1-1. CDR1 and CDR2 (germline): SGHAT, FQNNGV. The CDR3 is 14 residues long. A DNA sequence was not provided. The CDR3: CASSLLLGGTEAFF. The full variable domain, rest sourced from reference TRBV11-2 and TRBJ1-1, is EAGVAQSPRYKIIEKRQSVAFWCNPISGHATLYWYQQILGQGPKLLIQFQNNGVVDDSQLPKDRFSAERLKGVDSTLKIQPAKLEDSAVYLCASSLLLGGTEAFFGQGTRLTVV.

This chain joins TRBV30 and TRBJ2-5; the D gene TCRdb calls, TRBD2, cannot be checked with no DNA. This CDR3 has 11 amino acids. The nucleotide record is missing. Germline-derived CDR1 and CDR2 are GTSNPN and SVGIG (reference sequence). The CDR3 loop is CAGRESIQKYF.

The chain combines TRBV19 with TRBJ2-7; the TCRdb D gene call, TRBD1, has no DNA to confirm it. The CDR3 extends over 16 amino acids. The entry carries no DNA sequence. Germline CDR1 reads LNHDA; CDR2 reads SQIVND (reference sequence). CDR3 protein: CASSIDRFRQAYEQYF. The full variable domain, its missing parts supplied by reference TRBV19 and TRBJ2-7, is DGGITQSPKYLFRKEGQNVTLSCEQNLNHDAMYWYRQDPGQGLRLIYYSQIVNDFQKGDIAEGYSVSREKKESFPLTVTSAQKNPTAFYLCASSIDRFRQAYEQYFGPGTRLTVT.

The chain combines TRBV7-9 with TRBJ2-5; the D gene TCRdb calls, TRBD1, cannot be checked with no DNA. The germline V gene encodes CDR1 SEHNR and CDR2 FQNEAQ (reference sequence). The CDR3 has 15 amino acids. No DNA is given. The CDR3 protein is CASSLGGTGGETQYF.

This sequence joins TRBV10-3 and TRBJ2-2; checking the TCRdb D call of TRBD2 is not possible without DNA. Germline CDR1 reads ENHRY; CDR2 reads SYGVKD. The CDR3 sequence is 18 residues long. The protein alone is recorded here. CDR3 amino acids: CAISESAEVGSNTGELFF.

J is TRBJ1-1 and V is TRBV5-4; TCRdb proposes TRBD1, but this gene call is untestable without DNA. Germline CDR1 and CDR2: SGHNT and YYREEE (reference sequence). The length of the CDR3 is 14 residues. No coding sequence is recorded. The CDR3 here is CASSFRGVGTEAFF.

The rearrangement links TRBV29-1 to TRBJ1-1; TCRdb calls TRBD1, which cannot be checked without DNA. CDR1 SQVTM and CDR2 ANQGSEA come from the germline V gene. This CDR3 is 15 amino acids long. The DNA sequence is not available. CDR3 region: CSVEDQGQINTEAFF.

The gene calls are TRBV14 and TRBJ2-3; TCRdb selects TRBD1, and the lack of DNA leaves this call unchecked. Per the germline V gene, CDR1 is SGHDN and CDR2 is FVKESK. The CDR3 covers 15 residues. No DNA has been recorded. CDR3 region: CASSPGTGGTDTQYF.

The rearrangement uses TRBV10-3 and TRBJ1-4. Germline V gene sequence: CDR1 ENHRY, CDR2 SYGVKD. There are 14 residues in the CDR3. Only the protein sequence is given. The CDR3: CAIQPGGTNEKLFF.

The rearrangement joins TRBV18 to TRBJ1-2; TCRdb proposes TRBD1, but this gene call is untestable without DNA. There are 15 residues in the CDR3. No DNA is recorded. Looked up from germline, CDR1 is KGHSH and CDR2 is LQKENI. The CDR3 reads CASSQHPQGHYGYTF.

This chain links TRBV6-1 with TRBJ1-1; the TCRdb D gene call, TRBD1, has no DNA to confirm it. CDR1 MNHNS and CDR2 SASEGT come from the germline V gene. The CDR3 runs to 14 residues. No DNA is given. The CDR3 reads CASILTGIDTEAFF.

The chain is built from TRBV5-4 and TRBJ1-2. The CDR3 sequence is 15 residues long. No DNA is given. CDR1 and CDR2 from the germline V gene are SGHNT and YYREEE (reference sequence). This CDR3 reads CASSLKYMGSYGYTF.

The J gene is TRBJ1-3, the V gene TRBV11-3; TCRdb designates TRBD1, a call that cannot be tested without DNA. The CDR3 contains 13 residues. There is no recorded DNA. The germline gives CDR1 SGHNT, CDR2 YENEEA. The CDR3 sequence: CASSSGVRNTIYF.

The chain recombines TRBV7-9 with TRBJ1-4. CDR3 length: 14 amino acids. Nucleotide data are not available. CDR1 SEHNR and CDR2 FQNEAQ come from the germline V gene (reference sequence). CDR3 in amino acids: CASSPQSIREKLFF.

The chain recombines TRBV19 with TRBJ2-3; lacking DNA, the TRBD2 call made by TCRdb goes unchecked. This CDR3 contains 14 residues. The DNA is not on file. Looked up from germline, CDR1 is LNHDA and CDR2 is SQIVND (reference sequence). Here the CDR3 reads CASSPKTLADTQYF. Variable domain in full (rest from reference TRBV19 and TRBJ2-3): DGGITQSPKYLFRKEGQNVTLSCEQNLNHDAMYWYRQDPGQGLRLIYYSQIVNDFQKGDIAEGYSVSREKKESFPLTVTSAQKNPTAFYLCASSPKTLADTQYFGPGTRLTVL.

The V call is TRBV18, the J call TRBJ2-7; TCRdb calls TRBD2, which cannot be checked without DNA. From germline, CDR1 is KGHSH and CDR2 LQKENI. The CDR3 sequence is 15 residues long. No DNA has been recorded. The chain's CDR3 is CASSEGRGAFYEQYF.

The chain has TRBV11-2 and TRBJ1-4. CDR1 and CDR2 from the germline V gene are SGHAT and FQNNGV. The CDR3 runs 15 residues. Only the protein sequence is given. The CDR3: CASSLGGVANEKLFF.

CDR3 region: CASSRPGYRGYNEQFF. The rearrangement joins TRBV27 to TRBJ2-1; TCRdb returns TRBD1, unconfirmable since there is no DNA. CDR1 is MNHEY, CDR2 SMNVEV, per germline (reference sequence). The CDR3 runs 16 residues. DNA is not recorded here.

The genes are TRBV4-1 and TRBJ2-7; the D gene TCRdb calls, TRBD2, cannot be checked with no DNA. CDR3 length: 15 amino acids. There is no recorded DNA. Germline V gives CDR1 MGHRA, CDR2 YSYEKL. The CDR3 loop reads CASSQGRSGLREQYF.